This T cell receptor beta chain was recorded in a study of CD8+ T cells in alopecia areata. Treatment described: oral pan-JAK inhibitor, 5-10 mg twice daily. V lost 5 bases and J lost 1; bases outside the gene matches: 5. Germline CDR1 and CDR2: MGHRA and YSYEKL. The CDR3 length is 16 residues. This clone has a handful of counts. No antigen is known for it. Whole-study results and caveats: Association of baseline CD8+ expansion with response is uncertain owing to one nonresponder.

As the sequencing template, cDNA was produced by extracting RNA and reverse transcribing it. Some clones are missing from TCRdb's copy, which holds only in-frame ones; the method was immunoSEQ multiplex PCR. There are 180,000 or so clones in the sample; over 45% occur only once, and 4.5% to 6% lies in the top ten. The chain has TRBV4-1 and TRBJ2-4, with TRBD2 matching over 10 bases. This sample comprised CD4+ T cells sorted from blood, obtained at week 24, from a patient treated with tofacitinib. This clonotype was sampled from a human donor with alopecia areata. CDR3 sequence reads: CASSYGLAVAKNIQYF. The DNA for the CDR3 is TGCGCCAGCAGCTACGGACTAGCGGTCGCCAAAAACATTCAGTACTTC.